What follows are 10 T cell receptor beta chains derived from one specimen sequenced in a study of blood T cell repertoires in COVID-19. Profiling relied on immunoSEQ multiplex PCR, and the TCRdb table lists in-frame clones only, not all of them. Here the sample spans 200,000 to 250,000 clones, roughly four fifths being singletons. Sequenced input: peripheral blood. These receptors all come from a woman of 80 years or more with COVID-19, enrolled during active disease.

The chain uses TRBV4-2 and TRBJ1-2; TRBD1 is a possible D gene (6 bases). This CDR3 has 15 amino acids. The germline CDR1 and CDR2 sequences are LGHNA and YNFKEQ. Trimming took 0 bases from V and 1 from J, leaving 9 bases between them. The DNA of the CDR3 is TGTGCCAGCAGCCAAGATTCAGGGGATAACTATGGCTACACCTTC. As protein: CASSQDSGDNYGYTF.

This sequence joins TRBV3-1 (or the pseudogene TRBV3-2) and TRBJ2-5; TRBD2 agrees at 9 bases. The CDR3 spans 17 residues. With 2 bases clipped from V and 7 bases from J, the junction kept 14 bases outside the gene matches. Germline CDR1 and CDR2: LGHDT and YNNKEL (reference sequence). The CDR3: CASSQPQAGGPDPTQYF. CDR3 DNA sequence: TGTGCCAGCAGCCAACCCCAGGCGGGGGGGCCGGATCCGACCCAGTACTTC.

This chain links TRBV7-9 with TRBJ1-5, with D possibly matching TRBD1 (5 bases). Germline V lookup: CDR1 SEHNR, CDR2 FQNEAQ (reference sequence). CDR3 length: 13 amino acids. V lost 5 bases and J lost 4, with 9 bases in between. In DNA form, the CDR3 reads TGTGCCAGCAGCGATCAGGGTAATCAGCCCCAGCATTTT. It is translated as CASSDQGNQPQHF.

This clone was detected only a few times. The rearrangement joins TRBV18 to TRBJ1-3; possibly TRBD1 for D (5 bases). The ends were cut back, 2 bases at V and 3 bases at J, with 8 bases in the middle. Germline values: CDR1 KGHSH, CDR2 LQKENI. The CDR3 loop spans 14 amino acids. The CDR3 nucleotides are TGTGCCAGCTCACCAGGCAGGGTTGGAAACACCATATATTTT. This translates into CASSPGRVGNTIYF. The full variable domain, in which reference TRBV18 and TRBJ1-3 provide the parts outside the CDR3, is NAGVMQNPRHLVRRRGQEARLRCSPMKGHSHVYWYRQLPEEGLKFMVYLQKENIIDESGMPKERFSAEFPKEGPSILRIQQVVRGDSAAYFCASSPGRVGNTIYFGEGSWLTVV.

The chain uses TRBV5-1 and TRBJ2-2; the D gene is possibly TRBD2 (6 bases). The CDR3 consists of 16 residues. CDR1 and CDR2 (germline): SGHRS, YFSETQ. V was clipped by 4 bases and J by 2 bases, with 15 bases between them. Written as DNA, the CDR3 is TGCGCCAGCAGCCCGAGCGGGTACAGTAACACCGGGGAGCTGTTTTTT. Translation gives CASSPSGYSNTGELFF.

The chain recombines TRBV15 with TRBJ1-2; D not resolved. Germline V gene data show CDR1 as LNHNV and CDR2 as YYDKDF (reference sequence). V lost 0 bases, J lost 4 bases, and 6 bases lay in between. The CDR3 has 13 amino acids. CDR3 in amino acids: CATSRESLYGYTF. The CDR3 DNA sequence: TGTGCCACCAGCAGAGAGTCCCTCTATGGCTACACCTTC.

CDR3 residues: CASSVVGYLKGTDTQYF. In DNA, the CDR3 is TGTGCCAGCAGCGTAGTGGGCTACCTAAAGGGGACAGATACGCAGTATTTT. This chain uses TRBV9 with TRBJ2-3, with a weak D call TRBD1 (5 bases). The V end was cut by 0 bases, the J end by 3 bases, with 17 bases between. The CDR3 runs 17 residues. Germline CDR1 and CDR2: SGDLS and YYNGEE.

In this sample, this clone turned up a few times. The chain has TRBV5-4 and TRBJ2-5; maybe TRBD2 (6 bases). This CDR3 comprises 14 residues. CDR1 and CDR2 from the germline V gene are SGHNT and YYREEE (reference sequence). The V and J ends lost 4 bases and 1 base respectively, with 11 bases between them. As DNA, the CDR3 is TGTGCCAGCAGCACGGGACTCTCCCAAGAGACCCAGTACTTC. Protein sequence: CASSTGLSQETQYF.

The V call is TRBV5-1, the J call TRBJ1-3; unclear D gene. V shed 1 base and J shed 1 base, with 6 bases lying between them. The CDR3 covers 14 residues. From germline, CDR1 is SGHRS and CDR2 YFSETQ. The DNA for the CDR3 is TGCGCCAGCAGCTTGTCTTATTCTGGAAACACCATATATTTT. Protein product: CASSLSYSGNTIYF.

The chain couples TRBV5-8 to TRBJ2-3; perhaps TRBD1 as D (6 bases). Germline CDR1 reads SGHTS; CDR2 reads YDEGEE. The CDR3 contains 12 residues. Deletions cut 9 bases from V and 6 bases from J, with 14 bases between. CDR3: CATTQGSDTQYF. The CDR3 DNA reads TGTGCCACTACGCAGGGGAGTGATACGCAGTATTTT.